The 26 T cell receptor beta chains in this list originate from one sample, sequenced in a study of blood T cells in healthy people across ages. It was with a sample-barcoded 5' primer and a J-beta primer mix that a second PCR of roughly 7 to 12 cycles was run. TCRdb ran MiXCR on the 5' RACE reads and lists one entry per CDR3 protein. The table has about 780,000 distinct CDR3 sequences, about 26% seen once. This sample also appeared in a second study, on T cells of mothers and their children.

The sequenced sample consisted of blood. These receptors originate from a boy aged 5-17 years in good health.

CDR3 nucleotide sequence: TGCAGCGTTGTCGGACTAGCGGGACCCAATGAGCAGTTCTTC. It yields the protein CSVVGLAGPNEQFF. The chain links TRBV29-1 to TRBJ2-1, with TRBD2 matching 12 bases. Losses at the gene ends were 4 bases for V and 6 bases for J; bases not matched to a gene: 4. Germline loops: CDR1 SQVTM, CDR2 ANQGSEA. The length of the CDR3 is 14 residues.

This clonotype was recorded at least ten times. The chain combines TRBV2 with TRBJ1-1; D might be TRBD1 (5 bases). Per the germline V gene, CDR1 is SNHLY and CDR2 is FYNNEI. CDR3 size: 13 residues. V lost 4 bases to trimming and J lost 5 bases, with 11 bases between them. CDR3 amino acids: CASSVGRGTEAFF. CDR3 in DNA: TGTGCCAGCAGTGTAGGGCGGGGGACTGAAGCTTTCTTT.

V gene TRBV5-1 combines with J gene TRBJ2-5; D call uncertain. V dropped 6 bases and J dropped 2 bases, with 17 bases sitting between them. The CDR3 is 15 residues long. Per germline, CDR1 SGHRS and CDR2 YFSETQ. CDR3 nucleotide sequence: TGCGCCAGCAAGGATGCGGTCACCTCACAAGAGACCCAGTACTTC. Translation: CASKDAVTSQETQYF.

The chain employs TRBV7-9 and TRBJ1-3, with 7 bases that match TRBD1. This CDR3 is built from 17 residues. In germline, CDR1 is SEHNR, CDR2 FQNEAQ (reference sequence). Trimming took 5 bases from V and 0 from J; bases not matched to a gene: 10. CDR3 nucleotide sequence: TGTGCCAGCAGCCGTACCGGGACAGACATCTCTGGAAACACCATATATTTT. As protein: CASSRTGTDISGNTIYF.

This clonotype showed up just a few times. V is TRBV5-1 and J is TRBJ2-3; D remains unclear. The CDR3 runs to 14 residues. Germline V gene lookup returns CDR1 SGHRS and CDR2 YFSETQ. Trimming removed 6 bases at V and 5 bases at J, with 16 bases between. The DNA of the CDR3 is TGCGCCAGCAACGCAATCGACCTGAAAGATACGCAGTATTTT. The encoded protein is CASNAIDLKDTQYF. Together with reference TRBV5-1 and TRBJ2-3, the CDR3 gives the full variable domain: KAGVTQTPRYLIKTRGQQVTLSCSPISGHRSVSWYQQTPGQGLQFLFEYFSETQRNKGNFPGRFSGRQFSNSRSEMNVSTLELGDSALYLCASNAIDLKDTQYFGPGTRLTVL.

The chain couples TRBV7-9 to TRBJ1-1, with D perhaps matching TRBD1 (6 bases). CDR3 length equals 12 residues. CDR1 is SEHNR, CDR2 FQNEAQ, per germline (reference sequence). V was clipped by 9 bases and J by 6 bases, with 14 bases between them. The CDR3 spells CASRGGGAEAFF. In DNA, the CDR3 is TGTGCCAGTCGCGGGGGGGGCGCTGAAGCTTTCTTT.

The CDR3 coding sequence is TGCGCCAGCAGCATTGACACTAACACTGAAGCTTTCTTT. This sequence encodes CASSIDTNTEAFF. This sequence joins TRBV5-1 and TRBJ1-1; no reliable D call. Trimming cost V 4 bases and J 2 bases, with 9 bases left between them. The CDR3 has 13 amino acids. The germline gives CDR1 SGHRS, CDR2 YFSETQ. The full variable domain, rest sourced from reference TRBV5-1 and TRBJ1-1, is KAGVTQTPRYLIKTRGQQVTLSCSPISGHRSVSWYQQTPGQGLQFLFEYFSETQRNKGNFPGRFSGRQFSNSRSEMNVSTLELGDSALYLCASSIDTNTEAFFGQGTRLTVV.

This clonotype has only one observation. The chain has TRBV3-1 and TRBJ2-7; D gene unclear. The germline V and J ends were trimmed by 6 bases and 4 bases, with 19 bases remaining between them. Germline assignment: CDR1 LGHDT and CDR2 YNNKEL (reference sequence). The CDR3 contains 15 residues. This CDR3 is CASSPIWAGRYEQYF. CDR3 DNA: TGTGCCAGCAGTCCCATTTGGGCAGGCCGTTACGAGCAGTACTTC.

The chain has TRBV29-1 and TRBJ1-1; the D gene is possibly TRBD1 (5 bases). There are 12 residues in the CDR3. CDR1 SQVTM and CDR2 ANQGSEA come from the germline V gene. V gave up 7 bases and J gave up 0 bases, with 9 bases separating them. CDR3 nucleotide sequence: TGCAGCGCCCGGACACTGAACACTGAAGCTTTCTTT. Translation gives CSARTLNTEAFF.

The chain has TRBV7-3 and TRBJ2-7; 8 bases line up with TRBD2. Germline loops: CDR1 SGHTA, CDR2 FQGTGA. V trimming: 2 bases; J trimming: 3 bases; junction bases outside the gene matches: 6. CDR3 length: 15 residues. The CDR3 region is CASSLAGGDDYEQYF. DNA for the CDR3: TGTGCCAGCAGCTTAGCGGGGGGCGATGACTACGAGCAGTACTTC.

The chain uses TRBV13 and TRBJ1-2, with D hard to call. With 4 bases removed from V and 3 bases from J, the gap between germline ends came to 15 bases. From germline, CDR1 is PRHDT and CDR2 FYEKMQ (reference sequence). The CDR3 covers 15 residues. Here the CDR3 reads CASSSRPRSDYGYTF. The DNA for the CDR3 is TGTGCCAGCAGCTCAAGGCCCCGCTCGGACTATGGCTACACCTTC.

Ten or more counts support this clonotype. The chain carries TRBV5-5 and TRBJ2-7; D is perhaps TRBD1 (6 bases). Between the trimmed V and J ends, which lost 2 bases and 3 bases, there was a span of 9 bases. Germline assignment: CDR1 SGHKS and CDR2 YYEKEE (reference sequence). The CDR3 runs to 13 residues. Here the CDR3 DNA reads TGTGCCAGCAGCTTCGGACAGATCTACGAGCAGTACTTC. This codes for CASSFGQIYEQYF.

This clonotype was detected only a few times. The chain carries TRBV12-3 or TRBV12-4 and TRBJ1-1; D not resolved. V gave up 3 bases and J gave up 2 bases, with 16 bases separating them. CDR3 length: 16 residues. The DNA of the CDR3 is TGTGCCAGCAGTTTCCTACCATCCCGAGCCAACACTGAAGCTTTCTTT. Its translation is CASSFLPSRANTEAFF.

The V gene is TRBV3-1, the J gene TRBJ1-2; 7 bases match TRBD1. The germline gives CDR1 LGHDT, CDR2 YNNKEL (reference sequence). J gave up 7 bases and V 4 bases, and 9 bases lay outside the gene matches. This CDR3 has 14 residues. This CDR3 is CASSPQGGAGGYTF. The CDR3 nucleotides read TGTGCCAGCAGCCCTCAGGGGGGGGCAGGTGGCTACACCTTC.

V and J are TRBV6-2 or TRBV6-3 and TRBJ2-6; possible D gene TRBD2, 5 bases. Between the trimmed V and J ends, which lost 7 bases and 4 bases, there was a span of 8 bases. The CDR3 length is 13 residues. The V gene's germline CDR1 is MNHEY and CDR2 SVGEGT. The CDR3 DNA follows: TGTGCCAGCATCAGAGGGGGGGCCAACGTCCTGACTTTC. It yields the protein CASIRGGANVLTF.

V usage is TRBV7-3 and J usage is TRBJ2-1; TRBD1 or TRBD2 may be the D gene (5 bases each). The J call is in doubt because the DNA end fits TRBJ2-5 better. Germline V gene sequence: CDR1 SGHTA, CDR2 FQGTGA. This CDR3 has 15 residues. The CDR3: CASSLWGRRRETQYF. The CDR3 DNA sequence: TGTGCCAGCAGCTTATGGGGACGGAGGAGAGAGACCCAGTACTTC.

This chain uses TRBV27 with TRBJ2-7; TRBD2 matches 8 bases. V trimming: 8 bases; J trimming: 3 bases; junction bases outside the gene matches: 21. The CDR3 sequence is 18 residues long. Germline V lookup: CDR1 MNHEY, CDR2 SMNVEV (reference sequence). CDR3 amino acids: CASCPLSAGGRGNYEQYF. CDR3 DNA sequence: TGTGCCAGCTGCCCACTTTCTGCGGGGGGCCGGGGGAACTACGAGCAGTACTTC.

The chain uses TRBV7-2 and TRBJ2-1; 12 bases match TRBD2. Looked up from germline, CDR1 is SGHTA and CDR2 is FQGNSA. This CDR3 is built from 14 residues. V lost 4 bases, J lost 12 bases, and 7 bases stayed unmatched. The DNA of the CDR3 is TGTGCCAGCAGCTCTAGCGGGGGGGCCATTGGGCAGTTCTTC. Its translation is CASSSSGGAIGQFF. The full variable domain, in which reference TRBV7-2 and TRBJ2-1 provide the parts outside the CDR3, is GAGVSQSPSNKVTEKGKDVELRCDPISGHTALYWYRQSLGQGLEFLIYFQGNSAPDKSGLPSDRFSAERTGGSVSTLTIQRTQQEDSAVYLCASSSSGGAIGQFFGPGTRLTVL.

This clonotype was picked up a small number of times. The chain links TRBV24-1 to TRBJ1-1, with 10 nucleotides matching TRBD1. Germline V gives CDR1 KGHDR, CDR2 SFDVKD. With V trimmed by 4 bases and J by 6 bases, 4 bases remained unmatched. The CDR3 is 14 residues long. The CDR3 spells CATSDPGQGAEAFF. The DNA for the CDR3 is TGTGCCACCAGTGACCCCGGACAGGGGGCTGAAGCTTTCTTT.

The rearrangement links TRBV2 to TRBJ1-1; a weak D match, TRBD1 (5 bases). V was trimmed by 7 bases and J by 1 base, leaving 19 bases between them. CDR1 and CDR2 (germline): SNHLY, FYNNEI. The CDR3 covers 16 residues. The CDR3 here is CASTTQIQEGNTEAFF. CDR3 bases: TGTGCCAGCACTACTCAAATACAGGAGGGGAACACTGAAGCTTTCTTT.

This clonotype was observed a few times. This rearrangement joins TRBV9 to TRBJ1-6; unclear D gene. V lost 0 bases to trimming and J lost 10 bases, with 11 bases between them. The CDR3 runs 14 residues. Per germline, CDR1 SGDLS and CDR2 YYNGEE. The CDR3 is CASSVEGLGSPLHF. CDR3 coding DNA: TGTGCCAGCAGCGTAGAAGGGTTAGGGTCACCCCTCCACTTT.

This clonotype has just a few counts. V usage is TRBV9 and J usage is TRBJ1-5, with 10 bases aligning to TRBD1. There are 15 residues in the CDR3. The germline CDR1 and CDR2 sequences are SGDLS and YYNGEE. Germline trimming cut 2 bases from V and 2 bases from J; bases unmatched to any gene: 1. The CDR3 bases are TGTGCCAGCAGCGTGGGGACAGGGGGCAATCAGCCCCAGCATTTT. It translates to CASSVGTGGNQPQHF.

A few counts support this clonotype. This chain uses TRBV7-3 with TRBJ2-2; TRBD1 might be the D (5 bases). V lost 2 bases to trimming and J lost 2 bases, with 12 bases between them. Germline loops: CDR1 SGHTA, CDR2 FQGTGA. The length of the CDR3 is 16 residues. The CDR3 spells CASSLQGIVNTGELFF. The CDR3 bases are TGTGCCAGCAGCTTACAGGGTATAGTCAACACCGGGGAGCTGTTTTTT.

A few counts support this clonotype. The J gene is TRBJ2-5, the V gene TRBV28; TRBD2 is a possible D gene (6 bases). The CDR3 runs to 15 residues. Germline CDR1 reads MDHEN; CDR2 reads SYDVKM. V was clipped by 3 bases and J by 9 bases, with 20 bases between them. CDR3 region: CASSFSGTDQRPQYF. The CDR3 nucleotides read TGTGCCAGCAGTTTTTCCGGGACTGATCAAAGGCCCCAGTACTTC.

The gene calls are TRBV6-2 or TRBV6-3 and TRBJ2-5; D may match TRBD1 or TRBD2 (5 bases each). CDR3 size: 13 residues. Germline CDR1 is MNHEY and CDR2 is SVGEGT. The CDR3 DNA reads TGTGCTTCTCGGGGCGCCCTCCTGGGGGAGCAGTACTTC. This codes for CASRGALLGEQYF.

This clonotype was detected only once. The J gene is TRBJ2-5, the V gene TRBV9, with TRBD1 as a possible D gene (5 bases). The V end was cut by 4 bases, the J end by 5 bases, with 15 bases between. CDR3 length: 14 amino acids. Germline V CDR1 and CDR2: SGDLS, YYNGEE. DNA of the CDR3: TGTGCCAGCAGCTCCAGATCAGGGTCGGAGACCCAGTACTTC. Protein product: CASSSRSGSETQYF.